This T cell receptor beta chain came from a study of cytomegalovirus exposure and HLA in healthy donors. Here immunoSEQ multiplex PCR was the method, and the copy in TCRdb shows in-frame clones only, minus some. The table has some 140,000 clones, 86% seen once. Trimming took 6 bases from V and 0 from J; bases not matched to a gene: 5. The CDR3 runs 15 residues. Germline assignment: CDR1 LGHNT and CDR2 FRNRAP. The sample comprised PBMCs. V is TRBV12-5 and J is TRBJ2-3; 8 bases map to TRBD2. The sequence was collected from a man aged 18-30 years in good health and CMV-seronegative. CDR3: CASGRLAYSTDTQYF. The CDR3 nucleotides read TGTGCTAGTGGGCGACTAGCGTATAGCACAGATACGCAGTATTTT.